A selection of T cell receptor beta chains follows, all from one sample in a study of cytomegalovirus exposure and HLA in healthy donors. Clones were sequenced by immunoSEQ multiplex PCR, and TCRdb holds only the in-frame ones, with some missing. The repertoire holds 260,000 or so clones, about 90% seen once, with around 3.1% in the top ten. Sequencing was performed on PBMCs. These receptors were collected from a young woman in good health and CMV-seronegative. Each CDR3 is given with its conserved first and last residue. Each record gives: V gene, D gene, clone size, J gene, CDR3 DNA, CDR3 protein. D genes are given only for firm matches. Part of the rows lack a size; the others show once, few, many or a class for expanded clones.

v_call: TRBV2
d_call: -
clone_size: once
j_call: TRBJ2-7
cdr3_nt: TGTGCCGGGCTACAGGGATTTACCTCCTACGAGCAGTACTTC
cdr3_aa: CAGLQGFTSYEQYF

v_call: TRBV5-1
d_call: TRBD1
clone_size: -
j_call: TRBJ2-7
cdr3_nt: TGCGCCAGCAGCCCACGCCAGGGGGCTTCTTACGAGCAGTACTTC
cdr3_aa: CASSPRQGASYEQYF

v_call: TRBV6-5
d_call: -
clone_size: -
j_call: TRBJ2-3
cdr3_nt: TGTGCCAGCAGTTACACCCTAGAAACAGATACGCAGTATTTT
cdr3_aa: CASSYTLETDTQYF

v_call: TRBV27
d_call: -
clone_size: -
j_call: TRBJ2-2
cdr3_nt: TGTGCCAGCCAGGACAGACTGAACACCGGGGAGCTGTTTTTT
cdr3_aa: CASQDRLNTGELFF

v_call: TRBV7-9
d_call: -
clone_size: -
j_call: TRBJ2-7
cdr3_nt: TGTGCCAGCAGCTTAGTTCCTAGCGCAACCTACGAGCAGTACTTC
cdr3_aa: CASSLVPSATYEQYF

v_call: TRBV7-8
d_call: -
clone_size: -
j_call: TRBJ1-1
cdr3_nt: TGTGCCAGCAGCTTAGGGGGGGGGATGAACACTGAAGCTTTCTTT
cdr3_aa: CASSLGGGMNTEAFF

v_call: TRBV28
d_call: -
clone_size: -
j_call: TRBJ1-4
cdr3_nt: TGTGCCAGCAGTTTAGGCGGGGAAGGGAATGAAAAACTGTTTTTT
cdr3_aa: CASSLGGEGNEKLFF

v_call: TRBV28
d_call: TRBD1
clone_size: -
j_call: TRBJ2-1
cdr3_nt: TGTGCCAGCAGACTCCCACAGGGGCGCTCCTACAATGAGCAGTTCTTC
cdr3_aa: CASRLPQGRSYNEQFF

v_call: TRBV2
d_call: -
clone_size: -
j_call: TRBJ2-7
cdr3_nt: TGTGCCAGCAGCCCCACAGGCTCCTACGAGCAGTACTTC
cdr3_aa: CASSPTGSYEQYF

v_call: TRBV7-6
d_call: -
clone_size: -
j_call: TRBJ2-7
cdr3_nt: TGTGCCAGCAGCTCGACAGGAGGCTCCTACGAGCAGTACTTC
cdr3_aa: CASSSTGGSYEQYF

v_call: TRBV5-1
d_call: TRBD2
clone_size: -
j_call: TRBJ2-5
cdr3_nt: TGCGCCAGCAGCTTGGGGGGAGCGGGAGTGGAGACCCAGTACTTC
cdr3_aa: CASSLGGAGVETQYF

v_call: TRBV25-1
d_call: -
clone_size: few
j_call: TRBJ2-7
cdr3_nt: TGTGCCAGCAGCCCTGCGGAGGCCCACGTCTCCTACGAGCAGTACTTC
cdr3_aa: CASSPAEAHVSYEQYF

v_call: TRBV13
d_call: TRBD1
clone_size: -
j_call: TRBJ2-2
cdr3_nt: TGTGCCAGCGCCTCTAGGGGGCCCGGGGAGCTGTTTTTT
cdr3_aa: CASASRGPGELFF

v_call: TRBV19
d_call: TRBD1
clone_size: -
j_call: TRBJ1-3
cdr3_nt: TGTGCCAGTAGCCCCCCACTGGGGACAGGGTCAGGAAACACCATATATTTT
cdr3_aa: CASSPPLGTGSGNTIYF

v_call: TRBV4-3
d_call: -
clone_size: -
j_call: TRBJ2-6
cdr3_nt: TGCGCCAGCAGCCAAGACCCTCCGGTAGCAGGGTCAAGCTCTGGGGCCAACGTCCTGACTTTC
cdr3_aa: CASSQDPPVAGSSSGANVLTF

v_call: TRBV7-9
d_call: -
clone_size: -
j_call: TRBJ2-7
cdr3_nt: TGTGCCAGCAGCTCGACAGACTACGAGCAGTACTTC
cdr3_aa: CASSSTDYEQYF

v_call: TRBV27
d_call: TRBD2
clone_size: -
j_call: TRBJ2-1
cdr3_nt: TGTGCCAGCAGTTTAGCCGGGACTAGCCGGCGTCATGAGCAGTTCTTC
cdr3_aa: CASSLAGTSRRHEQFF

v_call: TRBV7-9
d_call: -
clone_size: -
j_call: TRBJ2-7
cdr3_nt: TGTGCCAGCAGCTCAGGACTTTGGCCTGAAGAGCAGTACTTC
cdr3_aa: CASSSGLWPEEQYF

v_call: TRBV6-5
d_call: TRBD1
clone_size: -
j_call: TRBJ1-4
cdr3_nt: TGTGCCAGCAGTCGGGACAGAGGGTATGAAAAACTGTTTTTT
cdr3_aa: CASSRDRGYEKLFF

v_call: TRBV21-1
d_call: -
clone_size: -
j_call: TRBJ2-1
cdr3_nt: TGTGCCAGCAGCAAAAGCGCCGGACGTTCTAGCGGGACTTCTTACAATGAGCAGTTCTTC
cdr3_aa: CASSKSAGRSSGTSYNEQFF

v_call: TRBV29-1
d_call: TRBD2
clone_size: -
j_call: TRBJ2-7
cdr3_nt: TGCAGCGCAACCGGGACTAGCAGCTACGAGCAGTACTTC
cdr3_aa: CSATGTSSYEQYF

v_call: TRBV7-2
d_call: -
clone_size: -
j_call: TRBJ2-7
cdr3_nt: TGTGCCAGCAGCTTAAACCACGAGCAGTACTTC
cdr3_aa: CASSLNHEQYF

v_call: TRBV14
d_call: -
clone_size: -
j_call: TRBJ2-3
cdr3_nt: TGTGCCAGCAGCCCAGGACAGTCTAGCACAGATACGCAGTATTTT
cdr3_aa: CASSPGQSSTDTQYF

v_call: TRBV11-2
d_call: -
clone_size: -
j_call: TRBJ2-5
cdr3_nt: TGTGCCAGCAGCTTAGATGGGAACCAAGAGACCCAGTACTTC
cdr3_aa: CASSLDGNQETQYF

v_call: TRBV25-1
d_call: -
clone_size: -
j_call: TRBJ2-7
cdr3_nt: TGTGCCAGCAGTGAATTGGGGACGCTTTCCTACGAGCAGTACTTC
cdr3_aa: CASSELGTLSYEQYF

v_call: TRBV10-3
d_call: TRBD1
clone_size: -
j_call: TRBJ1-1
cdr3_nt: TGTGCCATCAGTGAGTTTTTATTGGACAGGGGGCTTATCACTGAAGCTTTCTTT
cdr3_aa: CAISEFLLDRGLITEAFF

v_call: TRBV28
d_call: -
clone_size: -
j_call: TRBJ2-7
cdr3_nt: TGTGCCAGCAGTTCTGGGGTCCCACTGAACTACGAGCAGTACTTC
cdr3_aa: CASSSGVPLNYEQYF

v_call: TRBV5-1
d_call: -
clone_size: -
j_call: TRBJ2-1
cdr3_nt: TGCGCCAGCAGCCCGATCGGGGGCCCAGGTTTGGAGCAGTTCTTC
cdr3_aa: CASSPIGGPGLEQFF

v_call: TRBV5-6
d_call: -
clone_size: -
j_call: TRBJ2-7
cdr3_nt: TGTGCCAGCAGCTTTGGGGGTATGTACGAGCAGTACTTC
cdr3_aa: CASSFGGMYEQYF

v_call: TRBV18
d_call: -
clone_size: -
j_call: TRBJ2-7
cdr3_nt: TGTGCCAGCTCAGCAAACGCCAACTACGAGCAGTACTTC
cdr3_aa: CASSANANYEQYF

v_call: TRBV7-2
d_call: -
clone_size: once
j_call: TRBJ1-1
cdr3_nt: TGTGCCAGCAACCGCGGGGGGAACACTGAAGCTTTCTTT
cdr3_aa: CASNRGGNTEAFF

v_call: TRBV18
d_call: -
clone_size: -
j_call: TRBJ2-1
cdr3_nt: TGTGCCAGCTCACCTTATACTAGCACTGAGCAGTTCTTC
cdr3_aa: CASSPYTSTEQFF

v_call: TRBV11-3
d_call: -
clone_size: -
j_call: TRBJ2-4
cdr3_nt: TGTGCCAGCAGCCCGCTGGGAGAGAAAAACATTCAGTACTTC
cdr3_aa: CASSPLGEKNIQYF

v_call: TRBV5-6
d_call: TRBD1
clone_size: -
j_call: TRBJ2-7
cdr3_nt: TGTGCCAGCAGTCCGGGACAGGGGGCCAACGAGCAGTACTTC
cdr3_aa: CASSPGQGANEQYF

v_call: TRBV5-6
d_call: -
clone_size: -
j_call: TRBJ1-5
cdr3_nt: TGTGCCAGCAGCTCGGGAGTCAATCAGCCCCAGCATTTT
cdr3_aa: CASSSGVNQPQHF

v_call: TRBV7-2
d_call: -
clone_size: -
j_call: TRBJ1-5
cdr3_nt: TGTGCCAGCAGCCCAGCGGGGCAGTATAGCAATCAGCCCCAGCATTTT
cdr3_aa: CASSPAGQYSNQPQHF

v_call: TRBV6-1
d_call: -
clone_size: -
j_call: TRBJ1-1
cdr3_nt: TGTGCCAGCACGAGGGGTACTGAAGCTTTCTTT
cdr3_aa: CASTRGTEAFF

v_call: TRBV6-1
d_call: -
clone_size: -
j_call: TRBJ2-5
cdr3_nt: TGTGCCAGCTCGCTGGGCGGCCAAGAGACCCAGTACTTC
cdr3_aa: CASSLGGQETQYF

v_call: TRBV4-1
d_call: TRBD2
clone_size: -
j_call: TRBJ2-7
cdr3_nt: TGCGCCAGCAGCCCCCTGACTAGCGGGAGGTACGAGCAGTACTTC
cdr3_aa: CASSPLTSGRYEQYF

v_call: TRBV4-1
d_call: -
clone_size: once
j_call: TRBJ2-2
cdr3_nt: TGCGCCAGCAGCCCCTACCCGAGTGAGGGGACCGGGGAGCTGTTTTTT
cdr3_aa: CASSPYPSEGTGELFF

v_call: TRBV28
d_call: -
clone_size: -
j_call: TRBJ1-1
cdr3_nt: TGTGCCAGCAGTCAGGCGTCAGGGGCGGGGGACACTGAAGCTTTCTTT
cdr3_aa: CASSQASGAGDTEAFF

v_call: TRBV4-3
d_call: TRBD1
clone_size: -
j_call: TRBJ2-1
cdr3_nt: TGCGCCAGCGGACAGCGGACAGGGGCCTACAATGAGCAGTTCTTC
cdr3_aa: CASGQRTGAYNEQFF

v_call: TRBV28
d_call: -
clone_size: -
j_call: TRBJ2-4
cdr3_nt: TGTGCCAGCAGTTTAATGACGGCAAAGCACATTCAGTACTTC
cdr3_aa: CASSLMTAKHIQYF

v_call: TRBV19
d_call: -
clone_size: -
j_call: TRBJ2-3
cdr3_nt: TGTGCCAGTAGTATGTCTAGCCATATTCGCACAGATACGCAGTATTTT
cdr3_aa: CASSMSSHIRTDTQYF

v_call: TRBV19
d_call: -
clone_size: -
j_call: TRBJ2-5
cdr3_nt: TGTGCCAGTAGTATCGGCGCGGGGGCCGGAGAGACCCAGTACTTC
cdr3_aa: CASSIGAGAGETQYF

v_call: TRBV10-3
d_call: -
clone_size: -
j_call: TRBJ2-7
cdr3_nt: TGTGCCATCAGTGATTCAGGACAAAGCTCCTACGAGCAGTACTTC
cdr3_aa: CAISDSGQSSYEQYF

v_call: TRBV15
d_call: -
clone_size: -
j_call: TRBJ2-7
cdr3_nt: TGTGCCACCAGCAGGGACTTTCGGGACGCACGGTACTTC
cdr3_aa: CATSRDFRDARYF

v_call: TRBV4-3
d_call: -
clone_size: -
j_call: TRBJ2-3
cdr3_nt: TGCGCCAGCAGCCTTGAAGGGGCTCCTAGCACAGATACGCAGTATTTT
cdr3_aa: CASSLEGAPSTDTQYF

v_call: TRBV29-1
d_call: TRBD2
clone_size: -
j_call: TRBJ2-2
cdr3_nt: TGCAGCGGCGGGAGGGGTCCCAGTCTCGACGGGGAGCTGTTTTTT
cdr3_aa: CSGGRGPSLDGELFF

v_call: TRBV11-1
d_call: -
clone_size: -
j_call: TRBJ2-1
cdr3_nt: TGTGCCAGCAGCTTAGCGAAGCGGAGAAACTACAATGAGCAGTTCTTC
cdr3_aa: CASSLAKRRNYNEQFF

v_call: TRBV21-1
d_call: -
clone_size: -
j_call: TRBJ2-7
cdr3_nt: TGTGCCAGCACGACGACTAGCGGGAGTTCTGAGCAGTACTTC
cdr3_aa: CASTTTSGSSEQYF

v_call: TRBV6-5
d_call: -
clone_size: -
j_call: TRBJ1-1
cdr3_nt: TGTGCCAGCAGTCCTTGGGGGGCTAGCACTGAAGCTTTCTTT
cdr3_aa: CASSPWGASTEAFF

v_call: TRBV19
d_call: -
clone_size: -
j_call: TRBJ2-5
cdr3_nt: TGTGCCAGTAGTATTTTCCACCAAGAGACCCAGTACTTC
cdr3_aa: CASSIFHQETQYF

v_call: TRBV7-9
d_call: TRBD1
clone_size: -
j_call: TRBJ1-4
cdr3_nt: TGTGCCAGCAGCTCATACTACAGGGGGCGGGGTGAAAAACTGTTTTTT
cdr3_aa: CASSSYYRGRGEKLFF